The 23 T cell receptor beta chains below were found in one sample sequenced in a study of blood T cell repertoires in COVID-19 (dated by TCRdb to the early 2020s). Library method: the immunoSEQ multiplex PCR assay. TCRdb stores this immuneACCESS table with in-frame sequences only. Part of the clones is absent; in the studies checked, under half of the shortfall reflects unresolved V genes, and no reason is known for the rest. The sample yields about 250,000 clones; almost 85% were counted once. The ten largest clones take up 9.1% of the sample. Sequencing was performed on PBMCs or T cells enriched from blood (not recorded which). The receptors were gathered from a woman aged 50 to 60 with acute COVID-19.

The V gene is TRBV14, the J gene TRBJ2-3; possible D gene TRBD2, 5 bases. This CDR3 is 18 amino acids long. In germline, CDR1 is SGHDN, CDR2 FVKESK. V was trimmed by 4 bases and J by 4 bases, leaving 24 bases between them. CDR3 amino acids: CASSRDPGDTLMADTQYF. CDR3 coding DNA: TGTGCCAGCAGCCGAGACCCCGGGGATACGCTAATGGCAGATACGCAGTATTTT.

The genes are TRBV7-2 and TRBJ1-2, with no clear D. This CDR3 has 13 amino acids. The germline V and J ends were trimmed by 1 base and 8 bases, with 11 bases remaining between them. Germline V gene data show CDR1 as SGHTA and CDR2 as FQGNSA. The CDR3 loop reads CASSLGDRWGYTF. The CDR3 coding sequence is TGTGCCAGCAGCTTAGGCGATCGGTGGGGCTACACCTTC. Using reference TRBV7-2 and TRBJ1-2 for the parts outside the CDR3, the full variable domain is GAGVSQSPSNKVTEKGKDVELRCDPISGHTALYWYRQSLGQGLEFLIYFQGNSAPDKSGLPSDRFSAERTGGSVSTLTIQRTQQEDSAVYLCASSLGDRWGYTFGSGTRLTVV.

In its sample, this clone was seen once. This chain connects TRBV11-2 to TRBJ2-5; the match to TRBD1 covers 7 bases. Trimming removed 4 bases from V and 1 base from J; junction bases left unmatched: 3. The CDR3 has 14 amino acids. In germline, CDR1 is SGHAT, CDR2 FQNNGV. The CDR3 bases are TGTGCCAGCAGCTCGGGACAGCCCCAAGAGACCCAGTACTTC. It is translated as CASSSGQPQETQYF.

The V and J genes are TRBV4-3 and TRBJ1-2, with 8 bases matching TRBD1. The CDR3 length is 15 residues. J was trimmed by 4 bases and V by 2 bases; bases with no gene match: 6. Germline CDR1 LGHNA, CDR2 YSLEER. CDR3 coding DNA: TGCGCCAGCAGCCAACCCGGACAGGGCGGCTATGGCTACACCTTC. It translates to CASSQPGQGGYGYTF.

The chain recombines TRBV12-5 with TRBJ2-7; TRBD1 aligns across 9 bases. V shed 7 bases, J shed 0 bases, and the junction held 10 bases outside the gene matches. CDR3 size: 16 residues. Germline V gives CDR1 LGHNT, CDR2 FRNRAP. CDR3 region: CASAPGQGVSSYEQYF. The CDR3 DNA follows: TGTGCTAGTGCCCCGGGACAGGGCGTGAGCTCCTACGAGCAGTACTTC.

The V and J genes are TRBV11-2 and TRBJ1-1; D might be TRBD1 (5 bases). Germline loops: CDR1 SGHAT, CDR2 FQNNGV. The CDR3 is made up of 13 amino acids. V was trimmed by 1 base and J by 4 bases, leaving 7 bases between them. Written as DNA, the CDR3 is TGTGCCAGCAGCTTAGCGGGGGGCACTGAAGCTTTCTTT. Residues: CASSLAGGTEAFF.

The chain carries TRBV9 and TRBJ1-2, with no clear D. V was shortened by 3 bases and J by 8 bases, with 5 bases between the two germline ends. The germline CDR1 and CDR2 sequences are SGDLS and YYNGEE. The CDR3 has 10 amino acids. The CDR3: CASSGEGYTF. CDR3 sequence (DNA): TGTGCCAGCAGCGGTGAGGGCTACACCTTC.

This chain connects TRBV7-8 to TRBJ1-5; TRBD1 aligns across 11 bases. V gave up 5 bases and J gave up 5 bases; unmatched junction bases: 5. The CDR3 runs to 15 residues. Per the germline V gene, CDR1 is SGHVS and CDR2 is FQNEAQ. The CDR3 region has the DNA TGTGCCAGCAGCCGATGGACAGGGGGCGATCAGCCCCAGCATTTT. It codes for CASSRWTGGDQPQHF.

The chain has TRBV7-6 and TRBJ1-4, with D possibly TRBD1 on 6 matching bases. The CDR3 totals 14 residues. Looked up from germline, CDR1 is SGHVS and CDR2 is FNYEAQ. Between the trimmed V and J ends, which lost 4 bases and 5 bases, there was a span of 11 bases. CDR3 nucleotides: TGTGCCAGCAGCTCCACAGGGACGAATGAAAAACTGTTTTTT. Protein: CASSSTGTNEKLFF. The full variable domain, rest sourced from reference TRBV7-6 and TRBJ1-4, is GAGVSQSPRYKVTKRGQDVALRCDPISGHVSLYWYRQALGQGPEFLTYFNYEAQQDKSGLPNDRFSAERPEGSISTLTIQRTEQRDSAMYRCASSSTGTNEKLFFGSGTQLSVL.

The rearrangement links TRBV6-5 to TRBJ1-2; TRBD1 might be the D (5 bases). The germline CDR1 and CDR2 sequences are MNHEY and SVGAGI. V shed 5 bases and J shed 2 bases, with 9 bases lying between them. The CDR3 runs to 13 residues. The CDR3 nucleotides read TGTGCCAGCAGTCAAACAGGAAACTATGGCTACACCTTC. Translated, it gives CASSQTGNYGYTF.

V is TRBV4-3 and J is TRBJ1-2; TRBD1 matches at 7 bases. Trimming at V came to 0 bases and at J to 9 bases, leaving 7 bases not matched to a gene. This CDR3 has 14 residues. The germline gives CDR1 LGHNA, CDR2 YSLEER. CDR3 nucleotide sequence: TGCGCCAGCAGCCAAGAGGGCAGGGGGATAAGCTACACCTTC. Its translation is CASSQEGRGISYTF.

The chain couples TRBV3-1 (or the pseudogene TRBV3-2) to TRBJ2-7, with 9 positions matching TRBD1. The junction had 9 bases not matched to a gene; V was cut back by 4 bases and J by 5 bases. The CDR3 consists of 15 residues. Per germline, CDR1 LGHDT and CDR2 YNNKEL (reference sequence). The CDR3 spells CASSLTGTGHHEQYF. In DNA form, the CDR3 reads TGTGCCAGCAGCCTTACGGGGACAGGGCACCACGAGCAGTACTTC.

This clone was observed a single time. This rearrangement joins TRBV18 to TRBJ1-1, with 7 positions matching TRBD1. With V trimmed by 5 bases and J by 5 bases, 5 bases remained unmatched. From germline, CDR1 is KGHSH and CDR2 LQKENI. The CDR3 consists of 13 residues. This chain's CDR3 is CASSSAGGTEAFF. In nucleotides, the CDR3 is TGTGCCAGCTCATCCGCAGGGGGGACTGAAGCTTTCTTT.

This clone is a singleton in its sample. The chain uses TRBV4-3 and TRBJ1-4, with TRBD1 matching 7 bases. Germline V gene lookup returns CDR1 LGHNA and CDR2 YSLEER. This CDR3 is 13 amino acids long. The trim removed 6 bases at V and 3 bases at J, leaving 1 base unmatched. The CDR3 region is CASRRGPNEKLFF. In DNA, the CDR3 is TGCGCCAGCAGAAGGGGGCCTAATGAAAAACTGTTTTTT.

This rearrangement joins TRBV9 to TRBJ1-1; 11 bases fit TRBD1. Germline V gives CDR1 SGDLS, CDR2 YYNGEE. The CDR3 has 12 residues. Trimming took 4 bases from V and 11 from J; bases not matched to a gene: 4. The CDR3 spells CASSIGQGAAFF. In nucleotides, the CDR3 is TGTGCCAGCAGCATCGGACAGGGGGCTGCTTTCTTT.

The rearrangement links TRBV2 to TRBJ1-4; 8 bases map to TRBD1. V gave up 6 bases and J gave up 4 bases; unmatched junction bases: 10. Per germline, CDR1 SNHLY and CDR2 FYNNEI. This CDR3 has 16 residues. The chain's CDR3 is CASRGWGQAINEKLFF. The CDR3 DNA reads as TGTGCCAGCAGAGGGTGGGGACAGGCCATTAATGAAAAACTGTTTTTT.

This sequence joins TRBV5-1 and TRBJ1-5, with D hard to call. This CDR3 contains 15 residues. V gave up 2 bases and J gave up 1 base, with 10 bases separating them. Germline loops: CDR1 SGHRS, CDR2 YFSETQ. CDR3 in DNA: TGCGCCAGCAGCTTAGAAGGGAGCAGCAATCAGCCCCAGCATTTT. Amino acids: CASSLEGSSNQPQHF.

CDR3 in DNA: TGTGCCAGCAGCTTATCGGTCGCAAACAATGAGCAGTTCTTC. Translated: CASSLSVANNEQFF. The genes are TRBV11-2 and TRBJ2-1; no clear D. Germline CDR1 SGHAT, CDR2 FQNNGV. V was trimmed by 2 bases and J by 5 bases, leaving 10 bases between them. The CDR3 totals 14 residues.

The chain links TRBV18 to TRBJ1-4; TRBD1 aligns across 7 bases. This CDR3 has 15 amino acids. Unmatched junction bases numbered 3, after V lost 5 bases and J lost 0 bases. Germline V gene sequence: CDR1 KGHSH, CDR2 LQKENI. The CDR3 protein is CASSAGTATNEKLFF. The DNA for the CDR3 is TGTGCCAGCTCAGCCGGGACAGCAACTAATGAAAAACTGTTTTTT.

The chain has TRBV27 and TRBJ1-2; D may be TRBD1 (5 bases). Germline CDR1 is MNHEY and CDR2 is SMNVEV (reference sequence). V was pared by 5 bases and J by 8 bases, with 21 bases between. This CDR3 contains 15 residues. The CDR3 sequence: CASSLNRAGIRGYTF. CDR3 DNA sequence: TGTGCCAGCAGTCTCAACCGGGCAGGGATCAGGGGCTACACCTTC.

This clone was picked up a small number of times. This sequence joins TRBV12-3 or TRBV12-4 and TRBJ1-6, with D unclear. Trimming cost V 6 bases and J 8 bases, with 11 bases left between them. The CDR3 spans 13 residues. The CDR3 sequence: CASSPSRDSPLHF. The DNA for the CDR3 is TGTGCCAGCAGCCCTTCCCGGGATTCACCCCTCCACTTT.

The rearrangement links TRBV27 to TRBJ2-1; TRBD2 is a possible D gene (6 bases). This CDR3 comprises 16 residues. Germline lookup yields CDR1 MNHEY and CDR2 SMNVEV (reference sequence). The V end lost 5 bases, the J end lost 1 base, and 15 bases lay between the germline ends. The CDR3 protein is CASSPLALGSYNEQFF. CDR3 DNA sequence: TGTGCCAGCAGTCCGCTAGCGTTAGGATCCTACAATGAGCAGTTCTTC.

This chain uses TRBV5-1 with TRBJ1-1, with 12 bases lining up with TRBD1. This CDR3 spans 17 amino acids. V trimming: 4 bases; J trimming: 4 bases; junction bases outside the gene matches: 11. Germline assignment: CDR1 SGHRS and CDR2 YFSETQ. CDR3 residues: CASSQPPGQGARTEAFF. In DNA, the CDR3 is TGCGCCAGCAGCCAACCACCGGGACAGGGGGCGCGCACTGAAGCTTTCTTT.